This T cell receptor (beta chain) was recovered during a study of identical twins. To note about this clonotype: What it binds is not known.

TCRdb analysed the 5' RACE reads with MiXCR anew, one entry per CDR3 protein. Among about 790,000 distinct CDR3 sequences listed, roughly 18% were seen once. The study, taken as a whole, reports: Excess low generation probability was seen in twin-shared out-of-frame alpha sequences.

Germline V CDR1 and CDR2: SGHTA, FQGTGA. Trimming took 4 bases from V and 3 from J; bases not matched to a gene: 1. This CDR3 region has 14 residues. The sample was also linked to a second study, of T cells expressing NK-cell markers. Per that study: Each of about six donors carried dominant NKG2C+ clonotypes accounting for about 1.0-7.0% of CD8+ T cells. The study found these clonotypes also leading the CD3+CD56-NKG2C+ fraction in a handful of donors.

Sample: PBMCs. The rearrangement joins TRBV7-3 to TRBJ2-2; 8 bases align to TRBD2. The receptor was isolated from a woman aged 18-35 years in good health. The CDR3 DNA is TGTGCCAGCAGCTCCGGGGGGGACACCGGGGAGCTGTTTTTT. Amino acid sequence: CASSSGGDTGELFF. The full variable domain, with the rest looked up from reference TRBV7-3 and TRBJ2-2, is GAGVSQTPSNKVTEKGKYVELRCDPISGHTALYWYRQSLGQGPEFLIYFQGTGAADDSGLPNDRFFAVRPEGSVSTLKIQRTERGDSAVYLCASSSGGDTGELFFGEGSRLTVL.